This T cell receptor (beta chain) was identified during a study of blood T cell repertoires in COVID-19. As for the study in general: The United States, Italy and Spain provided the acute and convalescent COVID-19 samples. Sources were T cells, B-cell-depleted T cells, or PBMCs; the material itself was cDNA or gDNA.

As processed by the authors: From reference gene primer amplification, estimates of nucleated cell counts were derived. Assay: immunoSEQ multiplex PCR; the TCRdb copy retains only in-frame clones and omits some. The V and J calls and clone size were taken over from that table, and D and trimming were inferred from the DNA. Of some 95,000 clones listed, 75% to 95% are singletons. Germline CDR1 reads MNHEY; CDR2 reads SVGEGT. CDR3 size: 13 residues. Trimming removed 2 bases from V and 5 bases from J, with 8 bases in between. This chain connects TRBV6-2 or TRBV6-3 to TRBJ2-3; D may be TRBD1 (6 bases). Sequences were obtained from peripheral blood. This receptor was taken from a human donor with active COVID-19. The donor label of this sample is uncertain. CDR3 sequence (DNA): TGTGCCAGCAGTTACCAAGGGGGAGATACGCAGTATTTT. This encodes CASSYQGGDTQYF.